The entry below describes one TCR beta chain. TCR beta CDR3 sequences were amplified from RNA transcripts. HTBI primers were the set used in a first-round RT-PCR of the TCR CDR3. TCRdb re-called the multiplex PCR reads with MiXCR, one entry per CDR3 protein. The sample has 650,000 to 800,000 distinct CDR3 sequences, 45% seen once. This entry belongs to a study of T cells in Graves' hyperthyroidism and ophthalmopathy. Germline V gives CDR1 SGHTA, CDR2 FQGNSA. CDR3 length: 15 amino acids. Trimming cost V 5 bases and J 0 bases; bases outside gene matches: 4. This clonotype was sampled from an adult man with Graves' disease, either hyperthyroidism or ophthalmopathy (not recorded which). The chain carries TRBV7-2 and TRBJ1-3, with TRBD1 matching over 7 bases. The specimen was peripheral blood or thyroid tissue (not recorded which). The CDR3 reads CASSAGQDSGNTIYF. CDR3 nucleotide sequence: TGTGCCAGCAGCGCAGGACAGGACTCTGGAAACACCATATATTTT.